This passage covers 5 T cell receptor beta chains from one sample sequenced in a study of cytomegalovirus exposure and HLA in healthy donors. Researchers ran the PCR with 60 Vbeta and 13 Jbeta primers. Method: immunoSEQ multiplex PCR; TCRdb's copy keeps in-frame clones and lacks some. This sample has about 110,000 clones; 80% to 85% occur once, and the top ten carry approximately 23%. Sequenced material: PBMCs. These receptors were collected from a man aged 25 to 45 in good health and CMV-seropositive.

The chain links TRBV13 to TRBJ1-2; D gene ambiguous. V was shortened by 3 bases and J by 3 bases, with 8 bases between the two germline ends. From germline, CDR1 is PRHDT and CDR2 FYEKMQ (reference sequence). The CDR3 covers 13 residues. The CDR3: CASSFQAHYGYTF. The CDR3 DNA follows: TGTGCCAGCAGCTTCCAGGCTCACTATGGCTACACCTTC.

The chain links TRBV7-3 to TRBJ1-2, with D possibly TRBD1 on 6 matching bases. The CDR3 loop spans 15 amino acids. Germline CDR1 and CDR2: SGHTA and FQGTGA. V gave up 2 bases and J gave up 4 bases, with 14 bases separating them. The CDR3 DNA sequence: TGTGCCAGCAGCTTATACCCCAGGGGCCCCTATGGCTACACCTTC. Protein sequence: CASSLYPRGPYGYTF.

The gene calls are TRBV5-1 and TRBJ1-4, with TRBD1 as a possible D gene (5 bases). V was pared by 2 bases and J by 6 bases, with 11 bases between. The germline CDR1 and CDR2 sequences are SGHRS and YFSETQ. This CDR3 comprises 14 residues. The DNA for the CDR3 is TGCGCCAGCAGCTTTTATACCAGGGATGAAAAACTGTTTTTT. Translated, it gives CASSFYTRDEKLFF.

To note about this clone: The junction does not match germline at one end; this may be a read error. The chain couples TRBV4-1 to TRBJ1-3, with D maybe TRBD1 (5 bases). Germline V lookup: CDR1 MGHRA, CDR2 YSYEKL. This CDR3 region has 17 residues. CDR3 amino acids: CTSSQIGQGFGGNTIYF. The CDR3 coding sequence is TGCACCAGCAGCCAAATAGGGCAGGGATTTGGTGGAAACACCATATATTTT.

The chain is built from TRBV5-4 and TRBJ2-1, with 8 bases that match TRBD2. V was pared by 0 bases and J by 9 bases, with 8 bases of the junction left unmatched. Germline CDR1 and CDR2: SGHNT and YYREEE (reference sequence). CDR3 length: 15 amino acids. The CDR3 sequence: CASSLAGGLNGEQFF. The DNA of the CDR3 is TGTGCCAGCAGCTTGGCGGGGGGGCTGAATGGTGAGCAGTTCTTC.